One sample yielded the 31 T cell receptor beta chains listed below, sequenced in a study of CD8 T cells in ankylosing spondylitis. TCRdb passed the 5' RACE reads through MiXCR, listing each CDR3 protein once. The sample lists about 250,000 distinct CDR3 sequences; roughly 8% were seen once. Sequenced: blood, either unsorted or a sorted T cell fraction (not recorded which). The source of these receptors is a female donor with ankylosing spondylitis or in good health (not recorded which).

Written as DNA, the CDR3 is TGCAGTGCTCCTGCGGGGGGCACCGGGGAGCTGTTTTTT. This sequence encodes CSAPAGGTGELFF. The chain recombines TRBV20-1 with TRBJ2-2; 8 positions match TRBD2. Trimming cost V 5 bases and J 4 bases; bases outside gene matches: 3. CDR1 and CDR2 from the germline V gene are DFQATT and SNEGSKA (reference sequence). The CDR3 runs 13 residues.

This clonotype was counted ten times or more. The rearrangement uses TRBV20-1 and TRBJ2-3; 9 bases match TRBD2. Germline-derived CDR1 and CDR2 are DFQATT and SNEGSKA (reference sequence). The V and J ends lost 5 bases and 0 bases, in that order; junction bases with no gene match: 3. The CDR3 length is 14 residues. The CDR3 region has the DNA TGCAGTGCTCCTAGCGGGGCCAGCACAGATACGCAGTATTTT. This sequence encodes CSAPSGASTDTQYF.

Many counts were recorded for this clonotype. The genes are TRBV5-6 and TRBJ2-5, with TRBD2 identical over 10 bases. The V gene's germline CDR1 is SGHDT and CDR2 YYEEEE. The CDR3 sequence is 20 residues long. Trimming at V came to 4 bases and at J to 5 bases, leaving 23 bases not matched to a gene. CDR3 coding DNA: TGTGCCAGCAGCGGGGGGTGGGGACTAGCGAAATACCCCTCCCGTGAGACCCAGTACTTC. It encodes CASSGGWGLAKYPSRETQYF.

This clonotype was found many times. V and J are TRBV7-9 and TRBJ2-3; 10 positions match TRBD1. Trimming removed 4 bases from V and 4 bases from J; junction bases left unmatched: 8. Germline loops: CDR1 SEHNR, CDR2 FQNEAQ (reference sequence). The CDR3 consists of 16 residues. CDR3 DNA: TGTGCCAGCAGCTCGGGACAGGGGAAGTTGGCAGATACGCAGTATTTT. Encoded protein: CASSSGQGKLADTQYF.

This clonotype has a count of ten or more. This chain connects TRBV25-1 to TRBJ1-1; unclear D gene. The ends were cut back, 3 bases at V and 4 bases at J, with 12 bases in the middle. Germline CDR1 is MGHDK and CDR2 is SYGVNS. This CDR3 contains 14 residues. The CDR3 bases are TGTGCCAGCAGTGAGTCACACCGGGTCACTGAAGCTTTCTTT. Translation gives CASSESHRVTEAFF.

This clonotype was seen ten or more times. The genes are TRBV29-1 and TRBJ1-4; D remains ambiguous. This CDR3 is 12 amino acids long. The ends were cut back, 1 base at V and 6 bases at J, with 6 bases in the middle. Germline CDR1 is SQVTM and CDR2 is ANQGSEA. This CDR3 reads CSVEGGYEKLFF. The CDR3 bases are TGCAGCGTTGAAGGCGGATATGAAAAACTGTTTTTT.

This clonotype was counted many times. The gene calls are TRBV7-3 and TRBJ2-2; 9 bases line up with TRBD1. The germline V gene has CDR1 SGHTA and CDR2 FQGTGA. The CDR3 is 18 amino acids. V lost 1 base and J lost 4; bases outside the gene matches: 10. CDR3 in DNA: TGTGCCAGCAGCTTAATGGGACAGGGTTTCTCCTTCACCGGGGAGCTGTTTTTT. It is translated as CASSLMGQGFSFTGELFF.

In this sample, this clonotype turned up many times. This chain joins TRBV5-1 and TRBJ1-1; D possibly corresponds to TRBD1 (5 bases). CDR1 SGHRS and CDR2 YFSETQ come from the germline V gene. V was cut by 2 bases and J by 4 bases, with 6 bases left in between. The CDR3 has 12 amino acids. The CDR3 region has the DNA TGCGCCAGCAGCTTAAGGGGCACTGAAGCTTTCTTT. Its protein product is CASSLRGTEAFF.

This clonotype was detected many times. The chain has TRBV29-1 and TRBJ2-5; D might be TRBD1 or TRBD2, each matching 6 bases. The CDR3 is 13 residues long. Germline values: CDR1 SQVTM, CDR2 ANQGSEA. V lost 6 bases and J lost 5, with 16 bases in between. The CDR3 protein is CSVGVGGRETQYF. The CDR3 DNA sequence: TGCAGCGTGGGGGTGGGGGGCAGGGAGACCCAGTACTTC.

This clonotype was counted many times. This chain links TRBV12-3 or TRBV12-4 with TRBJ2-1; 14 nucleotides match TRBD2. Trimming removed 6 bases from V and 0 bases from J; junction bases left unmatched: 4. This CDR3 is 17 amino acids long. CDR3 nucleotides: TGTGCCAGCAGCCGGGGGACTAGCGGGAGCTCCTACAATGAGCAGTTCTTC. Its protein is CASSRGTSGSSYNEQFF.

In this sample, this clonotype turned up many times. This sequence joins TRBV2 and TRBJ2-1; 13 nucleotides align to TRBD2. V was pared by 6 bases and J by 0 bases, with 2 bases of the junction left unmatched. Germline lookup yields CDR1 SNHLY and CDR2 FYNNEI. The CDR3 totals 16 residues. Here the CDR3 DNA reads TGTGCCAGCAGGACTAGCGGGAGGACCTCCTACAATGAGCAGTTCTTC. Translation gives CASRTSGRTSYNEQFF.

This clonotype has at least ten counts. The V and J genes are TRBV29-1 and TRBJ2-3; D tentatively fits TRBD1 or TRBD2 (5 bases each). This CDR3 region has 16 residues. V lost 0 bases and J lost 2, with 15 bases in between. Germline V gene sequence: CDR1 SQVTM, CDR2 ANQGSEA. The CDR3 DNA reads as TGCAGCGTTGAAGATCCAGCAGGGAGACACACAGATACGCAGTATTTT. Its translation is CSVEDPAGRHTDTQYF.

This clonotype was recorded at least ten times. The rearrangement uses TRBV7-8 and TRBJ2-1; 9 positions match TRBD2. Per germline, CDR1 SGHVS and CDR2 FQNEAQ. V lost 5 bases and J lost 8; bases outside the gene matches: 13. The CDR3 contains 16 residues. The CDR3 reads CASSPEPGLAMDEQFF. The CDR3 DNA follows: TGTGCCAGCAGCCCCGAGCCGGGACTAGCTATGGATGAGCAGTTCTTC.

The chain is built from TRBV7-9 and TRBJ2-7; perhaps D is TRBD1 or TRBD2 (5 bases each). Between the trimmed V and J ends, which lost 5 bases and 0 bases, there was a span of 17 bases. CDR3 length equals 16 residues. Germline V gene lookup returns CDR1 SEHNR and CDR2 FQNEAQ (reference sequence). The DNA of the CDR3 is TGTGCCAGCAGCCGACCGAGGGGCGCCGGCTCCTACGAGCAGTACTTC. It is translated as CASSRPRGAGSYEQYF. The full variable domain, completed using reference TRBV7-9 and TRBJ2-7, is DTGVSQNPRHKITKRGQNVTFRCDPISEHNRLYWYRQTLGQGPEFLTYFQNEAQLEKSRLLSDRFSAERPKGSFSTLEIQRTEQGDSAMYLCASSRPRGAGSYEQYFGPGTRLTVT.

This clonotype was seen repeatedly, ten times or more. V is TRBV12-3 or TRBV12-4 and J is TRBJ1-6; TRBD1 matches at 7 bases. The CDR3 covers 15 residues. V trimming: 1 base; J trimming: 6 bases; junction bases outside the gene matches: 3. CDR3 in amino acids: CASSLGPGGNSPLHF. CDR3 DNA: TGTGCCAGCAGTTTAGGCCCAGGGGGTAATTCACCCCTCCACTTT.

This clonotype was detected many times. The genes are TRBV19 and TRBJ2-1, with D possibly TRBD2 on 5 matching bases. Trimming took 3 bases from V and 9 from J, leaving 15 bases between them. CDR1 is LNHDA, CDR2 SQIVND, per germline (reference sequence). This CDR3 spans 14 amino acids. CDR3 region: CASSIGVQSGEQFF. DNA for the CDR3: TGTGCCAGTAGTATTGGCGTTCAGAGCGGTGAGCAGTTCTTC.

This clonotype was observed at least ten times. The chain carries TRBV4-3 and TRBJ2-5; 8 positions match TRBD1. The CDR3 consists of 14 residues. Germline V CDR1 and CDR2: LGHNA, YSLEER. The V segment lost 4 bases and the J segment 4 bases; nucleotides outside the gene matches: 5. CDR3 protein: CASSLTTGGETQYF. The CDR3 nucleotides are TGCGCCAGCAGCCTTACAACAGGGGGAGAGACCCAGTACTTC.

This clonotype occurred many times. J is TRBJ2-1 and V is TRBV5-1, with 7 bases that match TRBD2. CDR1 is SGHRS, CDR2 YFSETQ, per germline. This CDR3 is 16 amino acids long. V dropped 1 base and J dropped 0; count of bases not matched to a gene: 4. The CDR3 region has the DNA TGCGCCAGCAGCTTGACTAGCGTTAGCTCCTACAATGAGCAGTTCTTC. This translates into CASSLTSVSSYNEQFF.

This clonotype occurred many times. The genes are TRBV6-1 and TRBJ2-7; D not certain. The CDR3 consists of 14 residues. Germline CDR1 and CDR2: MNHNS and SASEGT. V gave up 4 bases and J gave up 0 bases, with 10 bases separating them. The CDR3 DNA follows: TGTGCCAGCAGTGCGAGGACCGGCTCCTACGAGCAGTACTTC. It translates to CASSARTGSYEQYF.

This clonotype has at least ten counts. The rearrangement joins TRBV28 to TRBJ1-5, with TRBD1 as a possible D gene (5 bases). Between the trimmed V and J ends, which lost 8 bases and 0 bases, there was a span of 23 bases. The CDR3 sequence is 18 residues long. Germline V lookup: CDR1 MDHEN, CDR2 SYDVKM. The CDR3 DNA is TGTGCCAGCGGGACCCGAGGACCTATCGATGATAGCAATCAGCCCCAGCATTTT. Translation gives CASGTRGPIDDSNQPQHF.

The table lists this clonotype with many counts. V gene TRBV20-1 combines with J gene TRBJ2-7; D unclear. V dropped 0 bases and J dropped 3 bases, with 12 bases sitting between them. Germline values: CDR1 DFQATT, CDR2 SNEGSKA (reference sequence). This CDR3 has 14 amino acids. DNA for the CDR3: TGCAGTGCTAGAGATCCGTCTGAGATCTACGAGCAGTACTTC. This translates into CSARDPSEIYEQYF.

This clonotype has ten or more counts. V is TRBV21-1 and J is TRBJ2-7; TRBD2 is the table's D call and was not checked against the DNA. TRBV21-1 is assigned pseudogene status. The length of the CDR3 is 14 residues. The DNA for the CDR3 is TGTGCCATTACGGGGACAGCGGATAGAGGGGAGCAGTACTTC. Protein product: CAITGTADRGEQYF.

The sample holds many counts of this clonotype. V usage is TRBV20-1 and J usage is TRBJ2-3; D might be TRBD1 or TRBD2, each matching 5 bases. Trimming removed 0 bases from V and 4 bases from J, with 11 bases in between. Germline lookup yields CDR1 DFQATT and CDR2 SNEGSKA (reference sequence). This CDR3 contains 14 residues. CDR3 region: CSARDQGVADTQYF. As DNA, the CDR3 is TGCAGTGCTAGAGATCAGGGAGTAGCAGATACGCAGTATTTT.

The gene calls are TRBV20-1 and TRBJ2-5, with D unclear. Trimming took 3 bases from V and 1 from J, leaving 9 bases between them. The germline V gene has CDR1 DFQATT and CDR2 SNEGSKA (reference sequence). CDR3 length: 13 amino acids. The CDR3 spells CSASDTLQETQYF. CDR3 nucleotides: TGCAGTGCTAGCGACACCCTCCAAGAGACCCAGTACTTC.

This clonotype has a count of ten or more. V usage is TRBV20-1 and J usage is TRBJ1-2; D gene ambiguous. CDR1 and CDR2 (germline): DFQATT, SNEGSKA (reference sequence). The CDR3 consists of 13 residues. Trimming took off 3 bases at V and 2 bases at J, with 10 bases between the two ends. CDR3 residues: CSASSTQNYGYTF. CDR3 bases: TGCAGTGCTAGTTCTACCCAGAACTATGGCTACACCTTC.

This clonotype was counted a few times. This rearrangement joins TRBV11-1 to TRBJ2-7; 10 bases align to TRBD1. Germline V CDR1 and CDR2: SGHAT, FQDESV (reference sequence). The CDR3 covers 13 residues. V shed 4 bases, J shed 7 bases, and the junction held 4 bases outside the gene matches. CDR3 region: CASSWDRGREQYF. The CDR3 region has the DNA TGTGCCAGCAGCTGGGACAGGGGTCGAGAGCAGTACTTC.

This clonotype came up a few times. The genes are TRBV6-2 or TRBV6-3 and TRBJ2-3; 11 positions match TRBD2. This CDR3 is built from 18 residues. CDR1 and CDR2 from the germline V gene are MNHEY and SVGEGT. The trim removed 4 bases at V and 3 bases at J, leaving 12 bases unmatched. For the CDR3, the DNA is TGTGCCAGCAGTTCCCCCGCGCAACTAGCGGGAGCGACAGATACGCAGTATTTT. Translated, it gives CASSSPAQLAGATDTQYF.

The table lists this clonotype with many counts. The genes are TRBV7-9 and TRBJ2-4; no clear D. V was trimmed by 5 bases and J by 6 bases, leaving 5 bases between them. Germline V gives CDR1 SEHNR, CDR2 FQNEAQ (reference sequence). The CDR3 totals 11 residues. The CDR3 DNA reads as TGTGCCAGCAGCCGTGGAAACATTCAGTACTTC. It is translated as CASSRGNIQYF.

There are many counts of this clonotype. This chain connects TRBV28 to TRBJ2-5, with 7 bases lining up with TRBD2. After removal of 1 base from V and 2 bases from J, the junction contained 4 bases not matched to a gene. CDR3 size: 15 residues. Per germline, CDR1 MDHEN and CDR2 SYDVKM. DNA of the CDR3: TGTGCCAGCAGTTTATCCAGCGGGGTGCAAGAGACCCAGTACTTC. Its translation: CASSLSSGVQETQYF.

This clonotype was detected many times. The V call is TRBV7-8, the J call TRBJ2-3, with D uncertain. V lost 4 bases to trimming and J lost 2 bases, with 13 bases between them. The CDR3 sequence is 15 residues long. Germline V gene sequence: CDR1 SGHVS, CDR2 FQNEAQ. This chain's CDR3 is CASSWNNGHTDTQYF. The CDR3, as DNA: TGTGCCAGCAGCTGGAACAACGGGCACACAGATACGCAGTATTTT. Drawing the rest from reference TRBV7-8 and TRBJ2-3, the complete variable domain is GAGVSQSPRYKVAKRGQDVALRCDPISGHVSLFWYQQALGQGPEFLTYFQNEAQLDKSGLPSDRFFAERPEGSVSTLKIQRTQQEDSAVYLCASSWNNGHTDTQYFGPGTRLTVL.

The rearrangement uses TRBV29-1 and TRBJ1-2; no clear D. The germline gives CDR1 SQVTM, CDR2 ANQGSEA. V was trimmed by 4 bases and J by 8 bases, leaving 11 bases between them. The CDR3 spans 11 residues. CDR3 in amino acids: CSVGDSGGYTF. CDR3 DNA sequence: TGCAGCGTTGGCGACTCGGGGGGCTACACCTTC.